This TCR beta chain was profiled in a study of identical twins. The cDNA had a unique molecular identifier and a template-switch universal primer site. TCRdb reprocessed the 5' RACE reads with MiXCR, giving one entry per CDR3 protein. Here the sample spans 450,000 to 500,000 distinct CDR3 sequences, roughly an eighth being singletons. There are many counts of this clonotype. Germline V gene sequence: CDR1 MNHEY, CDR2 SVGEGT. This CDR3 has 16 residues. Trimming at V came to 1 base and at J to 6 bases, leaving 8 bases not matched to a gene. These data also featured in a second study, about yellow fever vaccine responses in identical twins.

This sequence joins TRBV6-2 or TRBV6-3 and TRBJ2-4; 8 bases map to TRBD1. The sequencing sample was made of CD4+ T cells sorted from blood. This TCR came from a young woman in good health. The CDR3 reads CASSYWTGYLGNIQYF. As DNA, the CDR3 is TGTGCCAGCAGTTACTGGACAGGGTATCTTGGAAACATTCAGTACTTC.